This T cell receptor (beta chain) was identified during a study of CD8+ T cells in alopecia areata. Sequencing relied on a cDNA template that was reverse transcribed from extracted RNA. Profiling relied on immunoSEQ multiplex PCR, and the TCRdb table lists in-frame clones only, not all of them. The table shows over 150,000 clones, with roughly 53% occurring only once. Noted treatment: oral pan-JAK inhibitor, 5-10 mg twice daily. Collection of lesional scalp punch biopsies and peripheral blood was performed in alopecia areata patients. This clone was seen just once. This TCR was sampled from a human donor with alopecia areata. Specimen: CD8+ T cells sorted from blood, collected at week 24, from a patient treated with tofacitinib.

The CDR3, as DNA: TGTGCCAGCAGCGTCCCCAAGGGGGGGGTTAGCTCTGGGGCCAACGTCCTGACTTTC. Translated: CASSVPKGGVSSGANVLTF. The gene calls are TRBV9 and TRBJ2-6; TRBD2 is a possible D gene (7 bases). Germline V lookup: CDR1 SGDLS, CDR2 YYNGEE. This CDR3 region has 19 residues. Trimming pared 2 bases from V and 0 bases from J, leaving 18 bases between.